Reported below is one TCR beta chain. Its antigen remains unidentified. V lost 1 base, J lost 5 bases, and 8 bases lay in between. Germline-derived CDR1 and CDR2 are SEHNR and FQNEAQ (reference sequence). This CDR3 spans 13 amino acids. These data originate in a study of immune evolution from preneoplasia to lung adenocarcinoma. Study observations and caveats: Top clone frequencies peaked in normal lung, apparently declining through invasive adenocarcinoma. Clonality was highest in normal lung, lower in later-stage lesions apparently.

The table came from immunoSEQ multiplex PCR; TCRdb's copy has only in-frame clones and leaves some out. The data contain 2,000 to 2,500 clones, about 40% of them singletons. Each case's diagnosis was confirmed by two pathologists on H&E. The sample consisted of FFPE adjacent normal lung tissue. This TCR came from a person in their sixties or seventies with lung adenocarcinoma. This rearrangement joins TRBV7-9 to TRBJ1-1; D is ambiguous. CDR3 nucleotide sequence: TGTGCCAGCAGCTTAGGGCTGGGGACTGAAGCTTTCTTT. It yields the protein CASSLGLGTEAFF. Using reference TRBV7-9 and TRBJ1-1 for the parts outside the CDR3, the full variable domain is DTGVSQNPRHKITKRGQNVTFRCDPISEHNRLYWYRQTLGQGPEFLTYFQNEAQLEKSRLLSDRFSAERPKGSFSTLEIQRTEQGDSAMYLCASSLGLGTEAFFGQGTRLTVV.